These T cell receptor beta chains were read from a single sample in a study of cytomegalovirus exposure and HLA in healthy donors. Some clones are missing from TCRdb's copy, which holds only in-frame ones; the method was immunoSEQ multiplex PCR. Here the sample spans some 150,000 clones, 75% to 80% being singletons. The sequenced sample was PBMCs. The receptors stem from a male donor in good health and CMV-seronegative. Each CDR3 is given with its conserved first and last residue. Fields, in order: J gene, D gene, clone size, V gene, CDR3 DNA, CDR3 protein. The D gene is left open where the match is weak. Size tells how often a clone was seen (once, few, many) or the class of an expanded clone, and some rows leave it out.

j_call: TRBJ2-7
d_call: -
clone_size: -
v_call: TRBV11-2
cdr3_nt: TGTGCCAGCAGCTTAGACCCCTCCCTCGAGCAGTACTTC
cdr3_aa: CASSLDPSLEQYF

j_call: TRBJ2-3
d_call: TRBD2
clone_size: -
v_call: TRBV12-5
cdr3_nt: TGTGCTAGTGGTCTAAGACTAGCGGGGAAGGATACGCAGTATTTT
cdr3_aa: CASGLRLAGKDTQYF

j_call: TRBJ2-6
d_call: -
clone_size: -
v_call: TRBV30
cdr3_nt: TGTGCCTGGTGTCAGTCCCGTCGCCGGGGGGGGGCCAACGTCCTGACTTTC
cdr3_aa: CAWCQSRRRGGANVLTF

j_call: TRBJ2-1
d_call: -
clone_size: -
v_call: TRBV19
cdr3_nt: TGTGCCAGTAGTAAGAAGACTAGTTCGTTAAATGAGCAGTTCTTC
cdr3_aa: CASSKKTSSLNEQFF

j_call: TRBJ1-2
d_call: -
clone_size: -
v_call: TRBV7-2
cdr3_nt: TGTGCCAGCAGCTTAGGGGGCTCCCGGGACACTCGATATGGCTACACCTTC
cdr3_aa: CASSLGGSRDTRYGYTF

j_call: TRBJ2-1
d_call: -
clone_size: -
v_call: TRBV7-7
cdr3_nt: TGTGCCAGCAGTCCCCAAGCGGGCAATGAGCAGTTCTTC
cdr3_aa: CASSPQAGNEQFF

j_call: TRBJ1-2
d_call: -
clone_size: -
v_call: TRBV7-3
cdr3_nt: TGTGCCAGCAGCAAGGGAGGGGATAACTATGGCTACACCTTC
cdr3_aa: CASSKGGDNYGYTF

j_call: TRBJ1-3
d_call: -
clone_size: few
v_call: TRBV6-5
cdr3_nt: TGTGCCAGCAGTTGGGCAGAAACTGGAAACACCATATATTTT
cdr3_aa: CASSWAETGNTIYF

j_call: TRBJ1-2
d_call: TRBD1
clone_size: -
v_call: TRBV6-5
cdr3_nt: TGTGCCAGCAGTTATCAGGGACAGGGCGATGGCTACACCTTC
cdr3_aa: CASSYQGQGDGYTF

j_call: TRBJ2-7
d_call: -
clone_size: -
v_call: TRBV29-1
cdr3_nt: TGCAGCGTCGTAAGGGCAGGGGCCTACGAGCAGTACTTC
cdr3_aa: CSVVRAGAYEQYF

j_call: TRBJ1-6
d_call: TRBD1
clone_size: few
v_call: TRBV27
cdr3_nt: TGTGCCAGCAGTTTATCTATTAGACAGGGAGTTATGGATAATTCACCCCTCCACTTT
cdr3_aa: CASSLSIRQGVMDNSPLHF

j_call: TRBJ2-7
d_call: TRBD2
clone_size: -
v_call: TRBV5-4
cdr3_nt: TGTGCCAGCAGCTCCCTTGGCGCGGGAGGAGGCGAGCAGTACTTC
cdr3_aa: CASSSLGAGGGEQYF

j_call: TRBJ2-7
d_call: -
clone_size: -
v_call: TRBV11-2
cdr3_nt: TGTGCCAGCAGCTTTACGGGACAAGGGGAGCAGTACTTC
cdr3_aa: CASSFTGQGEQYF